This is a list of T cell receptor beta chains from one sample in a study of cytomegalovirus exposure and HLA in healthy donors. Using immunoSEQ multiplex PCR, the repertoire was profiled, and TCRdb retains in-frame clones only, with some absent. The sample contains almost 200,000 clones, roughly 85% of which appear only once. Sequencing input: PBMCs. These receptors all come from a woman in her forties or fifties in good health and CMV-seronegative. Both conserved end residues are part of each CDR3. A D gene is named only where the DNA matches it firmly. Clone sizes are given selectively: once, few, many, or a class where the clone is expanded.

j_call: TRBJ2-3; v_call: TRBV9; clone_size: -; d_call: TRBD2; cdr3_nt: TGTGCCAGCAGCCGGATCTCTAGCGGACCTCAGGATACGCAGTATTTT; cdr3_aa: CASSRISSGPQDTQYF
j_call: TRBJ1-2; v_call: TRBV30; clone_size: -; d_call: TRBD1; cdr3_nt: TGTGCCTGGATCGGACAGGGTGGGGACTTTTATGGCTACACCTTC; cdr3_aa: CAWIGQGGDFYGYTF
j_call: TRBJ2-7; v_call: TRBV6-1; clone_size: -; d_call: TRBD2; cdr3_nt: TGTGCCAGCAGTGGACAGGGGACTAGCGGGAGTTACGAGCAGTACTTC; cdr3_aa: CASSGQGTSGSYEQYF
j_call: TRBJ2-2; v_call: TRBV28; clone_size: -; d_call: -; cdr3_nt: TGTGCCAGCAGTTTAGGCAACGGGGAGCTGTTTTTT; cdr3_aa: CASSLGNGELFF
j_call: TRBJ1-4; v_call: TRBV28; clone_size: -; d_call: TRBD1; cdr3_nt: TGTGCCAGCAGTCAAACAGGGCAGGGGGCTAGAGGGACTAATGAAAAACTGTTTTTT; cdr3_aa: CASSQTGQGARGTNEKLFF
j_call: TRBJ2-3; v_call: TRBV29-1; clone_size: once; d_call: -; cdr3_nt: TGCAGCACGAGGACAGCTAGCACAGATACGCAGTATTTT; cdr3_aa: CSTRTASTDTQYF
j_call: TRBJ2-1; v_call: TRBV25-1; clone_size: -; d_call: TRBD2; cdr3_nt: TGTGCCAGCAGCGCCGTTGGGACTAGCTCCTACAATGAGCAGTTCTTC; cdr3_aa: CASSAVGTSSYNEQFF
j_call: TRBJ1-4; v_call: TRBV27; clone_size: once; d_call: -; cdr3_nt: TGTGCCAGCAGTTCGCACGCAGTGAATGAAAAACTGTTTTTT; cdr3_aa: CASSSHAVNEKLFF
j_call: TRBJ2-1; v_call: TRBV14; clone_size: -; d_call: -; cdr3_nt: TGTGCCAGCAGCTCTCAGGTTTACAATGAGCAGTTCTTC; cdr3_aa: CASSSQVYNEQFF
j_call: TRBJ1-1; v_call: TRBV6-1; clone_size: -; d_call: TRBD1; cdr3_nt: TGTGCCAGCACCGGACAGGGTCGAGGGGGGGAAGCTTTCTTT; cdr3_aa: CASTGQGRGGEAFF
j_call: TRBJ2-7; v_call: TRBV27; clone_size: -; d_call: -; cdr3_nt: TGTGCCAGCAGTCCTAACCGCGTACAGGGCGACGAGCAGTACTTC; cdr3_aa: CASSPNRVQGDEQYF
j_call: TRBJ2-2; v_call: TRBV7-2; clone_size: -; d_call: -; cdr3_nt: TGTGCCAGGCCCTCGGGCACCGGGGAGCTGTTTTTT; cdr3_aa: CARPSGTGELFF
j_call: TRBJ2-7; v_call: TRBV6-6; clone_size: -; d_call: -; cdr3_nt: TGTGCCAGCAGTTACGCCGACAGGTATTCCCCCTACGAGCAGTACTTC; cdr3_aa: CASSYADRYSPYEQYF
j_call: TRBJ1-1; v_call: TRBV28; clone_size: -; d_call: -; cdr3_nt: TGTGCCAGCAGTTTAGGTCAGGGGAACACTGAAGCTTTCTTT; cdr3_aa: CASSLGQGNTEAFF
j_call: TRBJ1-1; v_call: TRBV7-9; clone_size: -; d_call: -; cdr3_nt: TGTGCCAGCAGCTCGCACAGGAGTCTTACTGAAGCTTTCTTT; cdr3_aa: CASSSHRSLTEAFF
j_call: TRBJ2-2; v_call: TRBV5-6; clone_size: -; d_call: TRBD2; cdr3_nt: TGTGCCAGCAGCTTGGGGGGACTAGCGGGAGGTAGCACCGGGGAGCTGTTTTTT; cdr3_aa: CASSLGGLAGGSTGELFF
j_call: TRBJ1-1; v_call: TRBV27; clone_size: -; d_call: TRBD1; cdr3_nt: TGTGCCAGCACCACAGATGGGACAGGGAAAATTGAAGCTTTCTTT; cdr3_aa: CASTTDGTGKIEAFF
j_call: TRBJ2-7; v_call: TRBV25-1; clone_size: -; d_call: -; cdr3_nt: TGTGCCAGCAGTGACCCAAGGAGATACGAGCAGTACTTC; cdr3_aa: CASSDPRRYEQYF
j_call: TRBJ2-7; v_call: TRBV7-8; clone_size: -; d_call: -; cdr3_nt: TGTGCCAGCAGCTTATCTGGAGGGACCTACGAGCAGTACTTC; cdr3_aa: CASSLSGGTYEQYF
j_call: TRBJ2-2; v_call: TRBV6-5; clone_size: -; d_call: -; cdr3_nt: TGTGCCAGCAGCCGCAGGGCCCTGAACACCGGGGAGCTGTTTTTT; cdr3_aa: CASSRRALNTGELFF
j_call: TRBJ1-2; v_call: TRBV27; clone_size: -; d_call: -; cdr3_nt: TGTGCCAGCAGAAAAGGACCCAGCGGCTATGGCTACACCTTC; cdr3_aa: CASRKGPSGYGYTF